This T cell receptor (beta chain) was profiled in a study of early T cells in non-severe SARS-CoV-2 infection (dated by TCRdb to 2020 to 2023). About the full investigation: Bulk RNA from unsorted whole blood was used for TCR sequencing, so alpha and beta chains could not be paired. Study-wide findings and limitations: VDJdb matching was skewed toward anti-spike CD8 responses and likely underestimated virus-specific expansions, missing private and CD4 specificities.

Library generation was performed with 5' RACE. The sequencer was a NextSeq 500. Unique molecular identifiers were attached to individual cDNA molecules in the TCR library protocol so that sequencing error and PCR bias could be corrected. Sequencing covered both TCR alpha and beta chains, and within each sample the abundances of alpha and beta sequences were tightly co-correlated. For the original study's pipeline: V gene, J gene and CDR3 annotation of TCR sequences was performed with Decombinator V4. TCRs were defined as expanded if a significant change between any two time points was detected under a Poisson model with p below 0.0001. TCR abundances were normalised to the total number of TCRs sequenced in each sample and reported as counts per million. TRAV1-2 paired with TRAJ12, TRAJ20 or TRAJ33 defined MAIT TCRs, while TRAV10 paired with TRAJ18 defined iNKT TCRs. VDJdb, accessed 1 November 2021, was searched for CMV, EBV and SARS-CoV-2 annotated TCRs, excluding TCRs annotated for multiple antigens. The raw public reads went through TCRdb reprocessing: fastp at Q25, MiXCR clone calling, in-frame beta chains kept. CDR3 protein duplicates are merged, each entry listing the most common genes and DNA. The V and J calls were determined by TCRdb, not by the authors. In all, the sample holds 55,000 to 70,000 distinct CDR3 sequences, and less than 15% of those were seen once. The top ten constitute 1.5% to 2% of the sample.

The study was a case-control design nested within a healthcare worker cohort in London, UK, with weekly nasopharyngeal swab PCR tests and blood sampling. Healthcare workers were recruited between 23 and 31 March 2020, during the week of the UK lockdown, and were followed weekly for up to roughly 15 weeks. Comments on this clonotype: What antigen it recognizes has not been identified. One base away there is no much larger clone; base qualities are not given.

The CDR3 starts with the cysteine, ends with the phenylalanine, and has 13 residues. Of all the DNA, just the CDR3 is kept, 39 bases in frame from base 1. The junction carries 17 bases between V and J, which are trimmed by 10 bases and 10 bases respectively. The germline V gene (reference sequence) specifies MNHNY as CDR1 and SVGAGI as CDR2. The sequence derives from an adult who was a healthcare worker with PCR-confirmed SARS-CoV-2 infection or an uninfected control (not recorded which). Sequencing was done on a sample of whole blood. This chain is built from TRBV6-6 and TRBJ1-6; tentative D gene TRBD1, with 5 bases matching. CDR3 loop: CAMGKAEGSPLHF. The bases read TGTGCCATGGGGAAAGCGGAGGGGTCACCCCTCCACTTT.